The 27 T cell receptor beta chains listed next were all sequenced from one sample in a study of CD8 T cells in ankylosing spondylitis. TCRdb recomputed calls from the 5' RACE reads with MiXCR, one row per CDR3 protein. The sample has 250,000 to 400,000 distinct CDR3 sequences, about 9.9% seen once; the top ten hold roughly 9.2%. Source material: blood, either unsorted or a sorted T cell fraction (not recorded which). These receptors were collected from a female donor with ankylosing spondylitis or in good health (not recorded which).

This clonotype has only a few counts. CDR3 in amino acids: CASSLRTESSYNSPLHF. CDR3 DNA: TGTGCCAGCAGCCTCCGGACCGAGAGCTCCTATAATTCACCCCTCCACTTT. This rearrangement joins TRBV7-8 to TRBJ1-6; D is undetermined. Looked up from germline, CDR1 is SGHVS and CDR2 is FQNEAQ. CDR3 length: 17 residues. V lost 5 bases and J 0 bases, leaving 14 bases between the germline ends.

This clonotype was found many times. This sequence joins TRBV10-3 and TRBJ2-1; tentative D call: TRBD2 (6 bases). The ends were cut back, 7 bases at V and 0 bases at J, with 16 bases in the middle. CDR1 is ENHRY, CDR2 SYGVKD, per germline. The CDR3 is made up of 16 amino acids. CDR3 in amino acids: CAITDYSGVSYNEQFF. In DNA form, the CDR3 reads TGTGCCATCACCGATTACTCGGGGGTCTCCTACAATGAGCAGTTCTTC.

The table lists this clonotype with a few counts. This sequence joins TRBV7-6 and TRBJ2-3, with D possibly TRBD1 on 5 matching bases. Germline values: CDR1 SGHVS, CDR2 FNYEAQ. Trimming stripped 4 bases from V and 4 bases from J, with 9 bases between. The CDR3 is made up of 13 amino acids. This CDR3 is CASSWGHPDTQYF. DNA for the CDR3: TGTGCCAGCAGCTGGGGCCACCCAGATACGCAGTATTTT.

This clonotype was seen many times. This chain links TRBV10-1 with TRBJ2-3, with 11 bases matching TRBD2. V dropped 2 bases and J dropped 3; count of bases not matched to a gene: 4. Germline-derived CDR1 and CDR2 are WNHNN and SYGVQD (reference sequence). The CDR3 runs 16 residues. The CDR3 loop reads CASSENVAGGTDTQYF. CDR3 nucleotide sequence: TGCGCCAGCAGTGAGAACGTAGCGGGGGGGACAGATACGCAGTATTTT.

The table lists this clonotype with many counts. CDR3 bases: TGCAGTGCTAAGGGTGGTGTGAATTCACCCCTCCACTTT. It translates to CSAKGGVNSPLHF. This chain links TRBV20-1 with TRBJ1-6; D is unresolved. Trimming took 4 bases from V and 7 from J, leaving 11 bases between them. The CDR3 sequence is 13 residues long. In germline, CDR1 is DFQATT, CDR2 SNEGSKA (reference sequence).

Details on this clonotype: With a much larger clone just one base away, this may be a read error. This sequence joins TRBV3-1 and TRBJ2-2; unclear D gene. This CDR3 has 15 residues. V was clipped by 0 bases and J by 7 bases, with 12 bases between them. Germline-derived CDR1 and CDR2 are LGHDT and YNNKEL (reference sequence). CDR3 coding DNA: TGTGCCAGCAGCCAAGACCTAGGTCGTAGCGGGGAGCTGTTTTTT. Its translation: CASSQDLGRSGELFF.

This clonotype was seen ten or more times. This chain uses TRBV19 with TRBJ2-1; tentatively, D is TRBD1 (5 bases). CDR1 and CDR2 (germline): LNHDA, SQIVND (reference sequence). V was clipped by 9 bases and J by 10 bases, with 16 bases between them. The CDR3 is 12 amino acids. In DNA, the CDR3 is TGTGCCAGCGCCGAGCAGGGTAAGGAGCAGTTCTTC. This translates into CASAEQGKEQFF. Full variable domain (outside the CDR3, taken from reference TRBV19 and TRBJ2-1): DGGITQSPKYLFRKEGQNVTLSCEQNLNHDAMYWYRQDPGQGLRLIYYSQIVNDFQKGDIAEGYSVSREKKESFPLTVTSAQKNPTAFYLCASAEQGKEQFFGPGTRLTVL.

The rearrangement uses TRBV5-1 and TRBJ2-3; D not resolved. Trimming stripped 0 bases from V and 0 bases from J, with 8 bases between. Germline V gene data show CDR1 as SGHRS and CDR2 as YFSETQ. The CDR3 sequence is 15 residues long. CDR3 loop: CASSLAPTSTDTQYF. The CDR3 DNA sequence: TGCGCCAGCAGCTTGGCCCCAACTAGCACAGATACGCAGTATTTT.

This clonotype has at least ten counts. The chain carries TRBV20-1 and TRBJ2-3; 7 bases agree with TRBD2. Germline V lookup: CDR1 DFQATT, CDR2 SNEGSKA (reference sequence). This CDR3 spans 16 amino acids. V lost 5 bases, J lost 3 bases, and 14 bases stayed unmatched. CDR3: CSADLHRGGGTDTQYF. The CDR3 DNA reads TGCAGTGCTGATCTCCATCGTGGCGGGGGAACAGATACGCAGTATTTT.

Many counts were recorded for this clonotype. V usage is TRBV19 and J usage is TRBJ2-1; 9 bases match TRBD2. The CDR3 is 13 residues long. Losses at the gene ends were 6 bases for V and 6 bases for J; bases not matched to a gene: 3. CDR1 and CDR2 (germline): LNHDA, SQIVND (reference sequence). In DNA, the CDR3 is TGTGCCAGTAGGCGGGAGGGAGGCAATGAGCAGTTCTTC. Translated: CASRREGGNEQFF.

This clonotype occurred a few times. The CDR3 protein is CASSLEGLVLNEQFF. As DNA, the CDR3 is TGTGCCAGCAGTTTAGAGGGACTAGTTCTCAATGAGCAGTTCTTC. The rearrangement links TRBV27 to TRBJ2-1; TRBD2 aligns across 8 bases. V dropped 2 bases and J dropped 6; count of bases not matched to a gene: 6. CDR3 length: 15 amino acids. CDR1 and CDR2 from the germline V gene are MNHEY and SMNVEV (reference sequence).

This clonotype was counted ten times or more. This chain connects TRBV27 to TRBJ1-6; 8 nucleotides agree with TRBD1. CDR3 length: 16 amino acids. Germline assignment: CDR1 MNHEY and CDR2 SMNVEV (reference sequence). The V and J ends lost 4 bases and 9 bases, in that order; junction bases with no gene match: 11. CDR3 bases: TGTGCCAGCAGTTCTTGGACAGGGATTGGCGCTTCACCCCTCCACTTT. Its translation is CASSSWTGIGASPLHF.

At least ten counts were recorded for this clonotype. V and J are TRBV6-1 and TRBJ2-1, with 7 positions matching TRBD1. Germline lookup yields CDR1 MNHNS and CDR2 SASEGT. The CDR3 consists of 14 residues. J gave up 7 bases and V 5 bases, and 8 bases lay outside the gene matches. The CDR3 DNA reads TGTGCCAGCAGTATGACAGGGATCGTGAATGAGCAGTTCTTC. Its protein product is CASSMTGIVNEQFF.

The table lists this clonotype with many counts. The V and J genes are TRBV20-1 and TRBJ2-7; D not certain. CDR1 and CDR2 from the germline V gene are DFQATT and SNEGSKA (reference sequence). The CDR3 covers 12 residues. Trimming shortened V by 5 bases and J by 4 bases, and 12 bases separated the two germline ends. In DNA form, the CDR3 reads TGCAGTGCTGCTCGGACCCAATACGAGCAGTACTTC. This sequence encodes CSAARTQYEQYF.

The genes are TRBV28 and TRBJ1-5; perhaps TRBD1 as D (6 bases). Germline V gene lookup returns CDR1 MDHEN and CDR2 SYDVKM. This CDR3 has 12 amino acids. V was pared by 5 bases and J by 7 bases, with 9 bases between. The CDR3 loop reads CASSTGGQPQHF. CDR3 sequence (DNA): TGTGCCAGCAGTACTGGGGGCCAGCCCCAGCATTTT.

Only a few counts were recorded for this clonotype. The V and J genes are TRBV5-1 and TRBJ2-1; a weak D match, TRBD2 (5 bases). The CDR3 length is 13 residues. Germline V CDR1 and CDR2: SGHRS, YFSETQ. V gave up 0 bases and J gave up 12 bases, with 13 bases separating them. The CDR3, as DNA: TGCGCCAGCAGCTTGGAGGTTGCCGAGGGGCAGTTCTTC. Translated: CASSLEVAEGQFF.

This sequence joins TRBV12-3 or TRBV12-4 and TRBJ2-3; TRBD1 matches at 8 bases. This CDR3 is 15 amino acids long. Losses at the gene ends were 5 bases for V and 2 bases for J; bases not matched to a gene: 6. CDR3 loop: CASSPTGVPTDTQYF. CDR3 DNA sequence: TGTGCCAGCAGTCCGACAGGGGTCCCCACAGATACGCAGTATTTT.

The chain combines TRBV18 with TRBJ2-2; D unresolved. The germline V gene has CDR1 KGHSH and CDR2 LQKENI. The CDR3 contains 14 residues. V was clipped by 1 base and J by 6 bases, with 9 bases between them. DNA of the CDR3: TGTGCCAGCTCACCACGATCGTTTGCCGGGGAGCTGTTTTTT. Amino acid sequence: CASSPRSFAGELFF.

V is TRBV15 and J is TRBJ2-3; TRBD1 or TRBD2 may be the D gene (5 bases each). CDR1 LNHNV and CDR2 YYDKDF come from the germline V gene (reference sequence). The CDR3 totals 14 residues. The germline V and J ends were trimmed by 4 bases and 10 bases, with 18 bases remaining between them. The CDR3 DNA reads as TGTGCCACCAGCACCGGGGCCTCGGCGACTCCGCAGTATTTT. Translation: CATSTGASATPQYF. The full variable domain, in which reference TRBV15 and TRBJ2-3 provide the parts outside the CDR3, is DAMVIQNPRYQVTQFGKPVTLSCSQTLNHNVMYWYQQKSSQAPKLLFHYYDKDFNNEADTPDNFQSRRPNTSFCFLDIRSPGLGDTAMYLCATSTGASATPQYFGPGTRLTVL.

The V call is TRBV7-9, the J call TRBJ1-1; 8 bases map to TRBD1. Unmatched junction bases numbered 10, after V lost 6 bases and J lost 7 bases. This CDR3 has 14 amino acids. Germline V lookup: CDR1 SEHNR, CDR2 FQNEAQ (reference sequence). The CDR3 here is CASSRRQGWSEAFF. The CDR3 bases are TGTGCCAGCAGTCGGCGACAGGGGTGGAGTGAAGCTTTCTTT.

This clonotype was seen at least ten times. V is TRBV6-5 and J is TRBJ2-7, with 8 bases identical to TRBD2. The length of the CDR3 is 15 residues. V trimming: 2 bases; J trimming: 1 base; junction bases outside the gene matches: 4. Germline V gene data show CDR1 as MNHEY and CDR2 as SVGAGI. CDR3 nucleotides: TGTGCCAGCAGTTACGACGCGGGGGGATCCTACGAGCAGTACTTC. As protein: CASSYDAGGSYEQYF.

This clonotype was seen a few times. The V gene is TRBV7-6, the J gene TRBJ1-3; D unclear. Trimming took off 4 bases at V and 0 bases at J, with 10 bases between the two ends. Looked up from germline, CDR1 is SGHVS and CDR2 is FNYEAQ. The CDR3 contains 15 residues. CDR3 region: CASSSGVGSGNTIYF. CDR3 nucleotides: TGTGCCAGCAGCTCGGGCGTTGGCTCTGGAAACACCATATATTTT.

This clonotype was detected many times. The chain recombines TRBV6-6 with TRBJ2-7; 9 nucleotides agree with TRBD1. CDR1 and CDR2 from the germline V gene are MNHNY and SVGAGI (reference sequence). The CDR3 runs 13 residues. After removal of 9 bases from V and 7 bases from J, the junction contained 10 bases not matched to a gene. CDR3: CARGGQGMGEQYF. The CDR3 DNA reads as TGTGCCAGAGGGGGACAGGGCATGGGTGAGCAGTACTTC.

This clonotype was detected a few times. This chain uses TRBV5-1 with TRBJ1-1, with D possibly TRBD1 on 5 matching bases. Trimming pared 6 bases from V and 4 bases from J, leaving 16 bases between. Looked up from germline, CDR1 is SGHRS and CDR2 is YFSETQ. There are 14 residues in the CDR3. CDR3 nucleotides: TGCGCCAGCAATCAGGGCCCCCAGGGCACTGAAGCTTTCTTT. Its protein is CASNQGPQGTEAFF.

This clonotype was seen ten or more times. This chain links TRBV20-1 with TRBJ2-1; TRBD2 matches 8 bases. The CDR3 has 14 residues. Trimming took 4 bases from V and 4 from J; bases not matched to a gene: 6. CDR1 is DFQATT and CDR2 is SNEGSKA in the germline V gene (reference sequence). The CDR3: CSATVPGGYNEQFF. In DNA form, the CDR3 reads TGCAGTGCTACCGTTCCGGGAGGGTACAATGAGCAGTTCTTC.

This clonotype was seen a handful of times. The chain recombines TRBV7-2 with TRBJ2-3; D is unresolved. Germline V lookup: CDR1 SGHTA, CDR2 FQGNSA. V was pared by 2 bases and J by 5 bases, with 8 bases between. CDR3 length: 13 amino acids. CDR3 in DNA: TGTGCCAGCAGCTTACTGGCGGTAGATACGCAGTATTTT. It codes for CASSLLAVDTQYF.

This clonotype was seen at least ten times. This sequence joins TRBV19 and TRBJ1-1; 8 bases fit TRBD1. The germline V gene encodes CDR1 LNHDA and CDR2 SQIVND (reference sequence). The CDR3 totals 16 residues. J was trimmed by 1 base and V by 6 bases; bases with no gene match: 10. The CDR3 spells CASRRTPGGTNTEAFF. The CDR3 region has the DNA TGTGCCAGTAGACGGACCCCAGGGGGCACGAACACTGAAGCTTTCTTT.